A single sample gave rise to the 30 T cell receptor beta chains below, sequenced in a study of human T cells and chemical hapten exposure. Each CDR3 protein gets one entry after TCRdb re-called the RACE reads with MiXCR. The sample records some 52,000 distinct CDR3 sequences, about 10% being singletons. Time point reported: patch test 3, about 24 weeks after DPC sensitization. Treatment denoted: therapeutic diphenylcyclopropenone sensitization with weekly scalp DPC. This material consisted of whole blood, taken in connection with sensitization to the hapten diphenylcyclopropenone (DPC). All receptors derive from a woman aged 40 to 50 with alopecia areata. Some clones in this sample may be carry-over from other donors' samples.

The genes are TRBV4-3 and TRBJ1-4; 9 bases map to TRBD1. This CDR3 region has 15 residues. J was trimmed by 4 bases and V by 4 bases; bases with no gene match: 4. The germline gives CDR1 LGHNA, CDR2 YSLEER. The CDR3, as DNA: TGCGCCAGCAGCCCCCCGGGACAGGGTAATGAAAAACTGTTTTTT. Protein: CASSPPGQGNEKLFF.

This clonotype has only a few counts. The chain joins TRBV18 to TRBJ1-1; 7 bases fit TRBD1. The V gene's germline CDR1 is KGHSH and CDR2 LQKENI. The ends lost 3 bases at V and 1 base at J; junction bases unmatched: 5. This CDR3 region has 15 residues. Here the CDR3 DNA reads TGTGCCAGCTCACCTCCCCAGGGGGGGAACACTGAAGCTTTCTTT. Residues: CASSPPQGGNTEAFF.

The chain employs TRBV28 and TRBJ2-1; 14 positions match TRBD2. CDR1 MDHEN and CDR2 SYDVKM come from the germline V gene. J was trimmed by 12 bases and V by 6 bases; bases with no gene match: 10. The CDR3 length is 15 residues. For the CDR3, the DNA is TGTGCCAGCAGCCGACTAGCGGGGGGGCCCTCGGGGCAGTTCTTC. This codes for CASSRLAGGPSGQFF.

This clonotype was detected only a few times. The gene calls are TRBV28 and TRBJ2-1; the D gene is possibly TRBD1 (6 bases). V dropped 6 bases and J dropped 3 bases, with 15 bases sitting between them. CDR3 size: 15 residues. Germline assignment: CDR1 MDHEN and CDR2 SYDVKM. The CDR3 DNA reads TGTGCCAGCAGGCGTTCAGGGGCAGGCTACAATGAGCAGTTCTTC. This translates into CASRRSGAGYNEQFF.

The chain couples TRBV10-3 to TRBJ1-1; a possible D gene is TRBD1 (5 bases). Germline V gives CDR1 ENHRY, CDR2 SYGVKD. The CDR3 extends over 14 amino acids. Trimming cost V 3 bases and J 2 bases, with 10 bases left between them. The CDR3 sequence is CAISDGHSNTEAFF. In nucleotides, the CDR3 is TGTGCCATCAGTGACGGACACTCTAACACTGAAGCTTTCTTT.

This rearrangement joins TRBV6-5 to TRBJ2-3; TRBD2 agrees at 13 bases. The germline V gene has CDR1 MNHEY and CDR2 SVGAGI. The ends lost 0 bases at V and 8 bases at J; junction bases unmatched: 8. This CDR3 comprises 17 residues. CDR3 sequence: CASSYSPTSGGDATQYF. The CDR3 DNA is TGTGCCAGCAGTTACTCTCCCACTAGCGGGGGGGATGCTACGCAGTATTTT.

This clonotype was recorded many times. The CDR3 is CSARGGSSYNEQFF. In DNA form, the CDR3 reads TGCAGTGCTAGAGGCGGGAGCTCCTACAATGAGCAGTTCTTC. V and J are TRBV20-1 and TRBJ2-1; 7 positions agree with TRBD2. V lost 1 base and J lost 0; bases outside the gene matches: 0. The germline V gene has CDR1 DFQATT and CDR2 SNEGSKA (reference sequence). There are 14 residues in the CDR3.

V and J are TRBV27 and TRBJ2-7, with 11 bases identical to TRBD2. Germline values: CDR1 MNHEY, CDR2 SMNVEV (reference sequence). This CDR3 is built from 15 residues. V shed 0 bases, J shed 6 bases, and the junction held 4 bases outside the gene matches. The CDR3 reads CASSLSITSGGEQYF. Written as DNA, the CDR3 is TGTGCCAGCAGTTTATCGATCACTAGCGGGGGCGAGCAGTACTTC.

This chain joins TRBV7-2 and TRBJ2-3, with D tentatively TRBD2 (6 bases). This CDR3 has 13 residues. V gave up 5 bases and J gave up 6 bases, with 12 bases separating them. Germline-derived CDR1 and CDR2 are SGHTA and FQGNSA. CDR3 region: CASSPGSSDTQYF. The CDR3 region has the DNA TGTGCCAGCAGCCCCGGGAGTTCCGATACGCAGTATTTT.

The J gene is TRBJ1-1, the V gene TRBV7-8; D is unresolved. V was clipped by 5 bases and J by 3 bases, with 22 bases between them. This CDR3 has 17 residues. Germline CDR1 reads SGHVS; CDR2 reads FQNEAQ. This chain's CDR3 is CASSVRQVDSKDTEAFF. CDR3 nucleotide sequence: TGTGCCAGCAGCGTTAGGCAGGTTGATTCCAAGGACACTGAAGCTTTCTTT.

CDR3 sequence: CASSFGLAGVYEQFF. DNA for the CDR3: TGTGCCAGCAGCTTTGGACTAGCGGGGGTCTATGAGCAGTTCTTC. The rearrangement uses TRBV7-2 and TRBJ2-1, with 13 bases that match TRBD2. CDR1 is SGHTA, CDR2 FQGNSA, per germline. The V gene end was trimmed by 3 bases and the J gene end by 8 bases; junction bases not matched to a gene: 4. The CDR3 is made up of 15 amino acids. The variable domain in full, with the rest retrieved from reference TRBV7-2 and TRBJ2-1, is GAGVSQSPSNKVTEKGKDVELRCDPISGHTALYWYRQSLGQGLEFLIYFQGNSAPDKSGLPSDRFSAERTGGSVSTLTIQRTQQEDSAVYLCASSFGLAGVYEQFFGPGTRLTVL.

The DNA of the CDR3 is TGTGCCAGCAGTTACCCGATCGACCCGGGACAAATGAACACCGGGGAGCTGTTTTTT. This sequence encodes CASSYPIDPGQMNTGELFF. The chain is built from TRBV6-6 and TRBJ2-2; tentatively, D is TRBD1 (6 bases). The CDR3 sequence is 19 residues long. Between the trimmed V and J ends, which lost 2 bases and 1 base, there was a span of 20 bases. Germline CDR1 and CDR2: MNHNY and SVGAGI (reference sequence).

This clonotype was counted only a few times. CDR3 loop: CASSPSGPDTQYF. CDR3 in DNA: TGTGCCAGCAGCCCAAGCGGTCCCGATACGCAGTATTTT. The V call is TRBV7-2, the J call TRBJ2-3; possibly TRBD2 for D (5 bases). Trimming left V 5 bases short and J 6 bases short, with 12 bases between. The CDR3 covers 13 residues. Germline V gene lookup returns CDR1 SGHTA and CDR2 FQGNSA.

The chain joins TRBV3-1 to TRBJ2-7; 7 bases match TRBD1. From germline, CDR1 is LGHDT and CDR2 YNNKEL (reference sequence). V gave up 3 bases and J gave up 4 bases; unmatched junction bases: 3. The CDR3 spans 13 residues. CDR3: CASSQAGGYEQYF. CDR3 coding DNA: TGTGCCAGCAGCCAGGCAGGGGGTTACGAGCAGTACTTC.

This clonotype was counted ten times or more. The rearrangement joins TRBV20-1 to TRBJ1-5; 10 bases align to TRBD1. The junction had 6 bases not matched to a gene; V was cut back by 3 bases and J by 4 bases. Per the germline V gene, CDR1 is DFQATT and CDR2 is SNEGSKA (reference sequence). This CDR3 spans 15 amino acids. The CDR3 loop is CSASGQGEPNQPQHF. CDR3 sequence (DNA): TGCAGTGCTAGCGGACAGGGGGAACCAAATCAGCCCCAGCATTTT.

This clonotype has only a few counts. CDR3 region: CASSQDAAAGYYGYTF. The DNA of the CDR3 is TGTGCCAGCAGCCAAGACGCTGCGGCAGGGTACTATGGCTACACCTTC. The V gene is TRBV4-2, the J gene TRBJ1-2; weak D call: TRBD1 (5 bases). The germline V gene encodes CDR1 LGHNA and CDR2 YNFKEQ. Trimming took 0 bases from V and 3 from J, leaving 14 bases between them. The CDR3 runs 16 residues.

The genes are TRBV2 and TRBJ2-7; either TRBD1 or TRBD2 may supply D (5 bases each). The V and J ends lost 2 bases and 7 bases respectively, with 18 bases between them. The germline V gene has CDR1 SNHLY and CDR2 FYNNEI. The CDR3 has 15 residues. The CDR3 nucleotides are TGTGCCAGCAGTGAACCGGGACGGAGCCTATGGGAGCAGTACTTC. This translates into CASSEPGRSLWEQYF.

This clonotype was recorded many times. V gene TRBV19 combines with J gene TRBJ2-3, with D perhaps TRBD1 (7 bases). The CDR3 is made up of 15 amino acids. CDR1 and CDR2 from the germline V gene are LNHDA and SQIVND (reference sequence). Trimming left V 2 bases short and J 8 bases short, with 17 bases between. The CDR3 sequence: CASSISGGNPGTQYF. The CDR3 region has the DNA TGTGCCAGTAGTATATCAGGGGGGAATCCAGGTACGCAGTATTTT.

This clonotype was seen many times. This chain links TRBV12-3 or TRBV12-4 with TRBJ2-5, with a weak D call TRBD2 (6 bases). Trimming took off 4 bases at V and 6 bases at J, with 24 bases between the two ends. CDR3 length equals 17 residues. For the CDR3, the DNA is TGTGCCAGCAGTTCGAAAGCCTCCGAGGAGGGATTCAAGACCCAGTACTTC. It codes for CASSSKASEEGFKTQYF.

This chain connects TRBV12-3 or TRBV12-4 to TRBJ2-5; tentatively, D is TRBD2 (6 bases). The CDR3 is made up of 12 amino acids. V lost 8 bases, J lost 3 bases, and 10 bases lay in between. The CDR3 protein is CASPPGEETQYF. The CDR3 bases are TGTGCCAGCCCCCCGGGGGAAGAGACCCAGTACTTC.

This clonotype was counted only a few times. The chain joins TRBV12-3 or TRBV12-4 to TRBJ1-5; unclear D gene. The ends were cut back, 7 bases at V and 2 bases at J, with 12 bases in the middle. The CDR3 consists of 14 residues. The DNA of the CDR3 is TGTGCCAGCACCCCTCGGGCGGGCAATCAGCCCCAGCATTTT. Encoded protein: CASTPRAGNQPQHF.

Only a few counts were recorded for this clonotype. The rearrangement uses TRBV27 and TRBJ1-1, with 8 positions matching TRBD1. Germline CDR1 reads MNHEY; CDR2 reads SMNVEV (reference sequence). The CDR3 consists of 14 residues. V lost 4 bases and J lost 4; bases outside the gene matches: 5. The CDR3 region is CASSYRQGSTEAFF. The CDR3 DNA sequence: TGTGCCAGCAGTTATCGACAGGGGAGCACTGAAGCTTTCTTT.

This sequence joins TRBV4-1 and TRBJ2-7, with D perhaps TRBD2 (5 bases). The CDR3 is 15 amino acids. The germline CDR1 and CDR2 sequences are MGHRA and YSYEKL. Trimming pared 5 bases from V and 2 bases from J, leaving 16 bases between. CDR3 protein: CASSSQSGNPYEQYF. The CDR3 DNA is TGCGCCAGCAGCTCCCAGTCCGGGAACCCCTACGAGCAGTACTTC.

The chain couples TRBV7-9 to TRBJ2-3, with D possibly being TRBD1 or TRBD2 (5 bases each). Trimming took off 1 base at V and 6 bases at J, with 14 bases between the two ends. Germline V gene lookup returns CDR1 SEHNR and CDR2 FQNEAQ (reference sequence). The CDR3 sequence is 15 residues long. CDR3 residues: CASSLGGDAGDTQYF. The CDR3 nucleotides read TGTGCCAGCAGCTTAGGAGGGGACGCAGGCGATACGCAGTATTTT.

The chain joins TRBV3-1 to TRBJ1-1, with D unclear. V lost 0 bases, J lost 4 bases, and 15 bases lay in between. Germline V gene lookup returns CDR1 LGHDT and CDR2 YNNKEL (reference sequence). The CDR3 consists of 16 residues. The CDR3 is CASSQDVSGGSTEAFF. CDR3 bases: TGTGCCAGCAGCCAAGATGTTTCGGGCGGGAGCACTGAAGCTTTCTTT.

Notes on this clonotype: A read error is likely, as this CDR3 ends without the conserved phenylalanine or tryptophan. The V and J genes are TRBV4-3 and TRBJ2-7; no reliable D call. V was pared by 4 bases and J by 3 bases, with 10 bases between. This CDR3 region has 13 residues. Looked up from germline, CDR1 is LGHNA and CDR2 is YSLEER. CDR3 sequence reads: CASSPRAGYEQYL. DNA of the CDR3: TGCGCCAGCAGCCCCCGCGCAGGCTACGAGCAGTACTTA.

This clonotype was recorded many times. The chain links TRBV20-1 to TRBJ1-2; possibly TRBD1 for D (6 bases). The ends were cut back, 6 bases at V and 8 bases at J, with 25 bases in the middle. This CDR3 is built from 15 residues. Germline CDR1 reads DFQATT; CDR2 reads SNEGSKA (reference sequence). DNA of the CDR3: TGCAGTGCCATAAGGGCCGTTACAGGGTCGGAAGGCTACACCTTC. Its translation: CSAIRAVTGSEGYTF.

With respect to this clonotype: This could be a read error, since a much larger clone is one nucleotide away. The genes are TRBV6-5 and TRBJ2-7; D is perhaps TRBD1 (6 bases). Germline assignment: CDR1 MNHEY and CDR2 SVGAGI. CDR3 length: 15 amino acids. V was trimmed by 10 bases and J by 0 bases, leaving 19 bases between them. The CDR3 loop reads CANREQKGSSYEQYF. The CDR3 DNA follows: TGTGCCAACAGGGAACAAAAAGGCAGCTCCTACGAGCAGTACTTC.

CDR3 nucleotides: TGTGCCAGCAGTGACTCGACTAGCGGGGGGTACAATACGCAGTATTTT. It encodes CASSDSTSGGYNTQYF. The V and J genes are TRBV6-4 and TRBJ2-3, with TRBD2 matching 13 bases. This CDR3 is built from 16 residues. Germline trimming cut 0 bases from V and 7 bases from J; bases unmatched to any gene: 4. The V gene's germline CDR1 is MRHNA and CDR2 SNTAGT.

This clonotype was observed a handful of times. The CDR3 region has the DNA TGTGCCAGCAGCTTAAGAGGGACAGGCCGCACAGATACGCAGTATTTT. Residues: CASSLRGTGRTDTQYF. J is TRBJ2-3 and V is TRBV7-3; 8 bases agree with TRBD1. This CDR3 has 16 amino acids. V trimming: 1 base; J trimming: 1 base; junction bases outside the gene matches: 4. Germline CDR1 SGHTA, CDR2 FQGTGA. The entire variable domain, with the rest obtained from reference TRBV7-3 and TRBJ2-3, is as follows: GAGVSQTPSNKVTEKGKYVELRCDPISGHTALYWYRQSLGQGPEFLIYFQGTGAADDSGLPNDRFFAVRPEGSVSTLKIQRTERGDSAVYLCASSLRGTGRTDTQYFGPGTRLTVL.